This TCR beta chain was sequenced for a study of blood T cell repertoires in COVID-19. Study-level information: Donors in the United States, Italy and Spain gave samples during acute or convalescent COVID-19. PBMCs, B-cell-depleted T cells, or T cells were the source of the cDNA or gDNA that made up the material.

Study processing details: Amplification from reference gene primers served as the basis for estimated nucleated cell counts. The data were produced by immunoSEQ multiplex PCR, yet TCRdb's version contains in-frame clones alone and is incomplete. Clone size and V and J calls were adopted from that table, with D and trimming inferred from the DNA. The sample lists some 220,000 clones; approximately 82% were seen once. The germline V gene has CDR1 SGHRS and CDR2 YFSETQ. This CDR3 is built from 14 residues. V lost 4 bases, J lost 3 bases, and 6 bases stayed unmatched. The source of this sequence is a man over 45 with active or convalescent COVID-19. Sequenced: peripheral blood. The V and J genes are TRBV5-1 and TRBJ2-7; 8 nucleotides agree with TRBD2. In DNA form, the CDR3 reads TGCGCCAGCAGCCCGCCGACTAGCGTCTACGAGCAGTACTTC. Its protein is CASSPPTSVYEQYF.